These T cell receptor beta chains were read from a single sample in a study of cytomegalovirus exposure and HLA in healthy donors. TCRdb's copy holds only in-frame clones and misses some; the assay was immunoSEQ multiplex PCR. The repertoire holds some 120,000 clones, with 60% to 85% as singletons. Input material: PBMCs. These receptors were taken from a female donor in good health and CMV-seronegative. CDR3s include the opening cysteine and the closing phenylalanine or tryptophan. Fields, in order: D gene, CDR3 length, V gene, clone size, CDR3 protein. The D gene is left open where the match is weak. The size entry is marked missing in some rows and otherwise reads once, few, many or a size class.

TRBD2,17,TRBV5-1,-,CASSSGRLAGDTDTQYF
-,14,TRBV10-3,-,CAITDAGRNTEAFF
TRBD2,17,TRBV18,-,CASSLTSGGAQTYEQYF
TRBD1,16,TRBV15,-,CATSSGGTGGAGGYTF
TRBD1,13,TRBV30,once,CAWSRDRDKPQHF
-,13,TRBV6-1,-,CASSSSGNTEAFF
-,12,TRBV30,-,CAWKGDQETQYF
-,15,TRBV5-4,-,CASSLAKGVGHEQFF
TRBD1,11,TRBV5-1,few,CASSQGQTAFF
TRBD2,17,TRBV2,-,CASTLRLAGGILYEQYF
TRBD1,15,TRBV11-2,-,CASSLGVTGDTEAFF
TRBD1,12,TRBV29-1,-,CSVPDRGDEQYF
-,15,TRBV7-9,-,CASSPSTGVGYEQYF
-,13,TRBV15,-,CATSQFSNQPQHF
-,16,TRBV5-4,few,CASTRHASGGYTPLHF
-,14,TRBV7-2,few,CASSPRRVRTEAFF
-,13,TRBV30,-,CAWSVQTADTQYF
-,15,TRBV2,-,CASSEGWTGEETQYF
-,13,TRBV11-2,-,CASTPRRGEKLFF
TRBD2,16,TRBV7-2,-,CASSPRGLAGGNEQFF
-,19,TRBV7-8,-,CASSLAPRGRSSGANVLTF
TRBD1,17,TRBV4-1,-,CASSQVRTGGFTYEQYF
-,16,TRBV7-8,once,CASSPPTGSRTDTQYF
-,13,TRBV30,-,CAWSEPGEVRAFF
TRBD2,15,TRBV7-2,once,CASSLSSGLDNEQFF
TRBD2,13,TRBV5-1,-,CASSFGGGNEQFF
-,13,TRBV5-1,once,CASSLSPGYEQYF
-,16,TRBV6-6,-,CASSYDSSEGKNIQYF
TRBD2,16,TRBV7-2,-,CASKRLAGDPQETQYF
-,15,TRBV11-2,-,CASSLRTRRSPPLHF
-,14,TRBV2,-,CASSEGTDYPPLHF